The 28 T cell receptor beta chains below were found in one sample sequenced in a study of blood T cell repertoires in COVID-19. Repertoires were generated with immunoSEQ multiplex PCR, while TCRdb's copy carries only in-frame clones and drops some. Here the sample spans over 300,000 clones, about 83% being singletons. The material sequenced was peripheral blood. These receptors all come from a woman between 45 and 60 years old with acute or convalescent COVID-19.

The gene calls are TRBV11-2 and TRBJ2-7; TRBD2 might be the D (5 bases). With 2 bases removed from V and 6 bases from J, the gap between germline ends came to 11 bases. Looked up from germline, CDR1 is SGHAT and CDR2 is FQNNGV. The CDR3 length is 13 residues. CDR3 bases: TGTGCCAGCAGCTTATTTCGGGAAGGCGAGCAGTACTTC. Translating it yields CASSLFREGEQYF.

This sequence joins TRBV4-2 and TRBJ1-4; no definite D call. With 7 bases removed from V and 0 bases from J, the gap between germline ends came to 9 bases. Per germline, CDR1 LGHNA and CDR2 YNFKEQ. The CDR3 loop spans 14 amino acids. The CDR3 nucleotides are TGTGCCAGCACTGAGGGAGCAACTAATGAAAAACTGTTTTTT. Its protein product is CASTEGATNEKLFF.

The chain carries TRBV10-3 and TRBJ2-2; a weak D match, TRBD1 (6 bases). The CDR3 is 15 residues long. The germline CDR1 and CDR2 sequences are ENHRY and SYGVKD. Trimming pared 8 bases from V and 1 base from J, leaving 14 bases between. In DNA, the CDR3 is TGTGCCATCGGGTCCGGGACACAGAACACCGGGGAGCTGTTTTTT. It codes for CAIGSGTQNTGELFF.

This clone was detected a few times. The rearrangement joins TRBV12-3 or TRBV12-4 to TRBJ2-5; no reliable D call. The CDR3 is made up of 12 amino acids. The germline V and J ends were trimmed by 6 bases and 6 bases, with 11 bases remaining between them. The CDR3 protein is CASSSGVKTQYF. CDR3 nucleotide sequence: TGTGCCAGCAGCTCAGGCGTTAAGACCCAGTACTTC.

The V gene is TRBV5-1, the J gene TRBJ2-5; 7 bases are shared with TRBD2. This CDR3 has 15 amino acids. Germline V gives CDR1 SGHRS, CDR2 YFSETQ. V lost 2 bases and J lost 4; bases outside the gene matches: 8. CDR3 residues: CASSFAGASGETQYF. The CDR3 DNA is TGCGCCAGCAGCTTTGCGGGAGCTAGTGGAGAGACCCAGTACTTC.

The gene calls are TRBV19 and TRBJ2-7, with 7 bases lining up with TRBD1. The CDR3 sequence is 14 residues long. CDR1 is LNHDA and CDR2 is SQIVND in the germline V gene (reference sequence). V lost 9 bases to trimming and J lost 0 bases; unmatched junction nucleotides: 8. For the CDR3, the DNA is TGTGCCAGCCGGGACAGCCCCACCTCCTACGAGCAGTACTTC. It yields the protein CASRDSPTSYEQYF.

V usage is TRBV9 and J usage is TRBJ2-3, with TRBD2 as a possible D gene (5 bases). CDR3 length: 14 amino acids. With 4 bases removed from V and 3 bases from J, the gap between germline ends came to 12 bases. Germline V gene data show CDR1 as SGDLS and CDR2 as YYNGEE. CDR3 loop: CASSPRGWTDTQYF. In nucleotides, the CDR3 is TGTGCCAGCAGCCCTCGCGGGTGGACAGATACGCAGTATTTT.

J is TRBJ2-7 and V is TRBV5-1; TRBD1 aligns across 8 bases. The CDR3 length is 14 residues. V shed 4 bases and J 0 bases; nucleotides not matched to a gene: 3. Germline V gene sequence: CDR1 SGHRS, CDR2 YFSETQ. The CDR3 protein is CASSTGQGSYEQYF. The CDR3 DNA follows: TGCGCCAGCAGCACCGGACAGGGCTCCTACGAGCAGTACTTC.

The genes are TRBV28 and TRBJ1-2; D is uncertain. The CDR3 is 15 amino acids. The V gene lost 6 bases and the J gene lost 7 bases, with 21 bases spanning the gap. CDR1 and CDR2 from the germline V gene are MDHEN and SYDVKM. The CDR3 nucleotides are TGTGCCAGCAGCACCACCCCGGGGAGCACATCTGGCTACACCTTC. Its protein is CASSTTPGSTSGYTF.

V is TRBV9 and J is TRBJ1-5; D gene ambiguous. CDR3 size: 13 residues. V was clipped by 3 bases and J by 1 base, with 5 bases between them. Looked up from germline, CDR1 is SGDLS and CDR2 is YYNGEE. This chain's CDR3 is CASSEPSNQPQHF. CDR3 bases: TGTGCCAGCAGCGAGCCAAGCAATCAGCCCCAGCATTTT.

V and J are TRBV3-1 (or the pseudogene TRBV3-2) and TRBJ1-1; 9 bases are a match to TRBD1. The CDR3 loop spans 15 amino acids. V lost 2 bases to trimming and J lost 3 bases; unmatched junction nucleotides: 4. The V gene's germline CDR1 is LGHDT and CDR2 YNNKEL (reference sequence). In DNA form, the CDR3 reads TGTGCCAGCAGCCAAACTTGGACAGGGGACACTGAAGCTTTCTTT. This translates into CASSQTWTGDTEAFF.

The chain employs TRBV7-2 and TRBJ2-7; no firm D call. The germline gives CDR1 SGHTA, CDR2 FQGNSA. This CDR3 has 13 residues. The V gene lost 1 base and the J gene lost 2 bases, with 6 bases spanning the gap. In DNA form, the CDR3 reads TGTGCCAGCAGCTTAGTAGTACCCTACGAGCAGTACTTC. This translates into CASSLVVPYEQYF.

This chain joins TRBV7-8 and TRBJ1-2, with TRBD1 as a possible D gene (5 bases). Germline V CDR1 and CDR2: SGHVS, FQNEAQ. V gave up 2 bases and J gave up 5 bases, with 12 bases separating them. There are 14 residues in the CDR3. CDR3 DNA: TGTGCCAGCAGCTTATGGGGGGAACCTTATGGCTACACCTTC. It translates to CASSLWGEPYGYTF. The whole variable domain, filled in from reference TRBV7-8 and TRBJ1-2, reads GAGVSQSPRYKVAKRGQDVALRCDPISGHVSLFWYQQALGQGPEFLTYFQNEAQLDKSGLPSDRFFAERPEGSVSTLKIQRTQQEDSAVYLCASSLWGEPYGYTFGSGTRLTVV.

V is TRBV7-2 and J is TRBJ2-5, with 8 bases lining up with TRBD2. Germline V gene lookup returns CDR1 SGHTA and CDR2 FQGNSA. The V gene end was trimmed by 4 bases and the J gene end by 7 bases; junction bases not matched to a gene: 14. The CDR3 runs to 16 residues. This CDR3 is CASSSRTSRTGGTQYF. CDR3 nucleotides: TGTGCCAGCAGCTCACGGACTAGCAGGACCGGTGGGACCCAGTACTTC.

The chain employs TRBV5-1 and TRBJ2-1, with D hard to call. This CDR3 has 15 amino acids. In germline, CDR1 is SGHRS, CDR2 YFSETQ. The V end lost 1 base, the J end lost 0 bases, and 8 bases lay between the germline ends. The CDR3: CASSLWQSSYNEQFF. DNA of the CDR3: TGCGCCAGCAGCTTGTGGCAAAGCTCCTACAATGAGCAGTTCTTC.

This sequence joins TRBV18 and TRBJ2-1, with 10 bases fitting TRBD2. V was pared by 2 bases and J by 7 bases, with 5 bases of the junction left unmatched. The CDR3 extends over 15 amino acids. Germline CDR1 is KGHSH and CDR2 is LQKENI. CDR3 region: CASSPTSGNGNEQFF. Here the CDR3 DNA reads TGTGCCAGCTCACCAACTAGCGGGAATGGAAATGAGCAGTTCTTC.

This chain links TRBV7-9 with TRBJ2-7, with 12 bases matching TRBD1. Trimming removed 0 bases from V and 5 bases from J; junction bases left unmatched: 2. The CDR3 has 15 amino acids. Germline-derived CDR1 and CDR2 are SEHNR and FQNEAQ (reference sequence). In DNA form, the CDR3 reads TGTGCCAGCAGCTTAGCGAGGGACAGGGGGCACGAGCAGTACTTC. It codes for CASSLARDRGHEQYF. Filled out from reference TRBV7-9 and TRBJ2-7, the complete variable domain reads DTGVSQNPRHKITKRGQNVTFRCDPISEHNRLYWYRQTLGQGPEFLTYFQNEAQLEKSRLLSDRFSAERPKGSFSTLEIQRTEQGDSAMYLCASSLARDRGHEQYFGPGTRLTVT.

J is TRBJ1-6 and V is TRBV2, with 7 positions matching TRBD1. Germline V gives CDR1 SNHLY, CDR2 FYNNEI. The CDR3 is made up of 12 amino acids. With 8 bases clipped from V and 12 bases from J, the junction kept 7 bases outside the gene matches. The CDR3 reads CASYDREGPLHF. The CDR3 nucleotides are TGTGCCAGCTACGACAGGGAAGGACCCCTCCACTTT.

The rearrangement joins TRBV4-3 to TRBJ1-5; unclear D gene. Trimming took 0 bases from V and 5 from J, leaving 8 bases between them. The CDR3 sequence is 14 residues long. Per the germline V gene, CDR1 is LGHNA and CDR2 is YSLEER. The chain's CDR3 is CASSQDPGDQPQHF. CDR3 sequence (DNA): TGCGCCAGCAGCCAAGACCCCGGGGATCAGCCCCAGCATTTT.

The V and J genes are TRBV2 and TRBJ1-3; TRBD1 matches 10 bases. V lost 4 bases to trimming and J lost 2 bases; unmatched junction nucleotides: 2. This CDR3 has 15 amino acids. Germline V gives CDR1 SNHLY, CDR2 FYNNEI. The DNA of the CDR3 is TGTGCCAGCAGTGCGACAGGGGGCACTGGAAACACCATATATTTT. Its translation is CASSATGGTGNTIYF. Complete variable domain (other parts from reference TRBV2 and TRBJ1-3): EPEVTQTPSHQVTQMGQEVILRCVPISNHLYFYWYRQILGQKVEFLVSFYNNEISEKSEIFDDQFSVERPDGSNFTLKIRSTKLEDSAMYFCASSATGGTGNTIYFGEGSWLTVV.

The chain links TRBV20-1 to TRBJ2-1; weak D call: TRBD2 (5 bases). In germline, CDR1 is DFQATT, CDR2 SNEGSKA (reference sequence). Trimming removed 1 base at V and 12 bases at J, with 10 bases between. The CDR3 length is 11 residues. The CDR3 nucleotides are TGCAGTGCTAGAGCGGGGATGGGGCAGTTCTTC. Its protein is CSARAGMGQFF.

This sequence joins TRBV28 and TRBJ2-2, with 7 bases fitting TRBD1. Unmatched junction bases numbered 2, after V lost 7 bases and J lost 0 bases. This CDR3 has 14 residues. Germline values: CDR1 MDHEN, CDR2 SYDVKM. In DNA form, the CDR3 reads TGTGCCAGCATGGGACAGACGAACACCGGGGAGCTGTTTTTT. The encoded protein is CASMGQTNTGELFF.

This chain uses TRBV25-1 with TRBJ1-2; no firm D call. The CDR3 contains 14 residues. The germline CDR1 and CDR2 sequences are MGHDK and SYGVNS. V dropped 3 bases and J dropped 1 base, with 9 bases sitting between them. CDR3 bases: TGTGCCAGCAGTGATTCCGGGGTTAACTATGGCTACACCTTC. It is translated as CASSDSGVNYGYTF.

The rearrangement joins TRBV28 to TRBJ1-6, with a possible D match to TRBD1 (6 bases). This CDR3 is built from 15 residues. From germline, CDR1 is MDHEN and CDR2 SYDVKM. V lost 5 bases and J lost 6, with 14 bases in between. CDR3 sequence reads: CASSATGTPNSPLHF. The CDR3, as DNA: TGTGCCAGCAGTGCGACCGGGACACCTAATTCACCCCTCCACTTT.

The V gene is TRBV19, the J gene TRBJ2-7, with D possibly TRBD2 on 6 matching bases. V lost 10 bases and J lost 0, with 19 bases in between. Germline CDR1 and CDR2: LNHDA and SQIVND (reference sequence). The CDR3 sequence is 15 residues long. As DNA, the CDR3 is TGTGCCACTCTCAGCTCCCGGGACTCCTCCTACGAGCAGTACTTC. Protein sequence: CATLSSRDSSYEQYF. Looking up the rest from reference TRBV19 and TRBJ2-7 gives the full variable domain: DGGITQSPKYLFRKEGQNVTLSCEQNLNHDAMYWYRQDPGQGLRLIYYSQIVNDFQKGDIAEGYSVSREKKESFPLTVTSAQKNPTAFYLCATLSSRDSSYEQYFGPGTRLTVT.

This chain joins TRBV7-9 and TRBJ2-5; D not resolved. Trimming took off 5 bases at V and 5 bases at J, with 12 bases between the two ends. The CDR3 contains 13 residues. The V gene's germline CDR1 is SEHNR and CDR2 FQNEAQ (reference sequence). CDR3 region: CASSPGAGETQYF. Written as DNA, the CDR3 is TGTGCCAGCAGCCCTGGAGCCGGGGAGACCCAGTACTTC. Combining the CDR3 with reference TRBV7-9 and TRBJ2-5 gives the whole variable domain DTGVSQNPRHKITKRGQNVTFRCDPISEHNRLYWYRQTLGQGPEFLTYFQNEAQLEKSRLLSDRFSAERPKGSFSTLEIQRTEQGDSAMYLCASSPGAGETQYFGPGTRLLVL.

This rearrangement joins TRBV6-5 to TRBJ1-5; perhaps TRBD1 as D (6 bases). Germline-derived CDR1 and CDR2 are MNHEY and SVGAGI. CDR3 length: 14 residues. V shed 10 bases and J shed 3 bases, with 16 bases lying between them. The CDR3 loop reads CATTTGTLNQPQHF. CDR3 bases: TGTGCCACTACGACCGGGACACTCAATCAGCCCCAGCATTTT.

This clone turned up a few times. The chain combines TRBV10-2 with TRBJ2-7, with TRBD2 identical over 15 bases. Trimming cost V 6 bases and J 0 bases; bases outside gene matches: 3. Germline V gene data show CDR1 as WSHSY and CDR2 as SAAADI. CDR3 length: 16 amino acids. CDR3 sequence (DNA): TGCGCCAGCAGGGGGACTAGCGGGGGGAGCTCCTACGAGCAGTACTTC. Protein sequence: CASRGTSGGSSYEQYF.